A selection of T cell receptor beta chains follows, all from one sample in a study of blood T cell repertoires in COVID-19. Profiled with immunoSEQ multiplex PCR; TCRdb holds only in-frame clones, not every one. This sample has roughly 130,000 clones; roughly 90% occur once, and the top ten carry around 4.6%. Sequenced material: peripheral blood. The receptors derive from a man in his sixties with COVID-19, enrolled during active disease. Both conserved end residues are trimmed from each CDR3. Fields, in order: J gene, V gene, CDR3 protein.

TRBJ2-7 | TRBV4-1 | ASSRGGPYEQY
TRBJ1-6 | TRBV10-3 | AIRAGIGGYSPLH
TRBJ2-1 | TRBV2 | ASTLTSGRANEQF
TRBJ2-1 | TRBV5-1 | ASDRDSMNEQF
TRBJ2-3 | TRBV5-4 | ASSLLLSTDTQY
TRBJ1-1 | TRBV4-2 | ASSQDREEEAF
TRBJ1-2 | TRBV5-1 | ASSHSQENYGYT
TRBJ1-1 | TRBV11-3 | ASSPGGGQSEAF
TRBJ1-1 | TRBV13 | ASSPGGGKAF
TRBJ1-1 | TRBV12-5 | ASGLVHSRGRTEAF
TRBJ2-3 | TRBV7-6 | ASSLGWTSGTDTQY
TRBJ1-1 | TRBV11-3 | ASSPRVGQGRLDTEAF
TRBJ2-1 | TRBV11-2 | ASSLGTGRHNEQF
TRBJ2-1 | TRBV5-8 | ASSPAKLAVFSSYNEQF
TRBJ2-5 | TRBV12-5 | ASGSTRSRLETQY
TRBJ2-5 | TRBV9 | ASSATSGTGGVGETQY
TRBJ1-6 | TRBV6-2/TRBV6-3 | ASSYGSGSSYNSPLH
TRBJ1-4 | TRBV29-1 | SVRTGGHEKLF
TRBJ2-6 | TRBV29-1 | SVTGSGANVLT
TRBJ2-5 | TRBV5-4 | ASSFAGGPRETQY
TRBJ1-5 | TRBV29-1 | SVQLGGQPQH
TRBJ1-4 | TRBV3-1/TRBV3-2 | ASSQDWAAKKLF
TRBJ1-4 | TRBV2 | LTGTSLLNEKLF
TRBJ1-2 | TRBV4-3 | ASSQDVQRNYGYT
TRBJ2-3 | TRBV6-6 | ASRGANADTQY
TRBJ2-2 | TRBV28 | ALQPGGLNTGELF
TRBJ1-1 | TRBV28 | ASSSPEGEAF
TRBJ1-2 | TRBV19 | ATRDTYNYGYT
TRBJ1-6 | TRBV11-1 | ASSFRDRNNSPLH
TRBJ1-2 | TRBV19 | ASLQAGGFSRGYT
TRBJ2-5 | TRBV15 | ATSRLQETQY
TRBJ2-2 | TRBV6-5 | ASSYRGRPNTGELF
TRBJ1-1 | TRBV7-2 | ASSLFRTQEAF
TRBJ1-4 | TRBV28 | ASSFIPRDSSRNEKLF
TRBJ2-7 | TRBV27 | ASRLRTGEVYEQY
TRBJ2-6 | TRBV18 | ASSLSGTDNSGANVLT